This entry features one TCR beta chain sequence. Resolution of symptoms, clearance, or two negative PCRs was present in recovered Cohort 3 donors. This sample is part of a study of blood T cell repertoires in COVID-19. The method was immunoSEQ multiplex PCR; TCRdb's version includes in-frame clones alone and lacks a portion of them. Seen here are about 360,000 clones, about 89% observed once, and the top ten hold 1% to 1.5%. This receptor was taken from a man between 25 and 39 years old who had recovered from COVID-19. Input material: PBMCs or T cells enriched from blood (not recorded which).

CDR3 sequence: CASSILTGGIYEQYF. CDR3 DNA sequence: TGTGCCAGCAGTATATTGACAGGGGGCATTTACGAGCAGTACTTC. This chain links TRBV27 with TRBJ2-7; TRBD1 aligns across 10 bases. In germline, CDR1 is MNHEY, CDR2 SMNVEV (reference sequence). The CDR3 spans 15 residues. V shed 5 bases, J shed 4 bases, and the junction held 8 bases outside the gene matches.